This note documents a single TCR beta chain sequence. Its antigen is undetermined. Sequencing of TCR beta was performed on blood CD8+ T cells and on blood CD4+ T cells. V gave up 0 bases and J gave up 7 bases; unmatched junction bases: 16. The CDR3 sequence is 18 residues long. Germline values: CDR1 LGHDT, CDR2 YNNKEL (reference sequence). The sample comes from a study of CD8 T cells in Susac syndrome. Study-wide results and caveats: The study conceded that relatively few individuals underwent its TCR sequencing and HLA analysis.

After extraction with the RNeasy kit, about 0.45 to 1 ug of the RNA was reverse transcribed using random hexamers. Across 54 Vbeta and 13 Jbeta, immunoSEQ multiplex PCR amplified TCR beta CDR3. TCRdb itself ran the immunoSEQ multiplex PCR reads through MiXCR, one entry per CDR3 protein. This table has roughly 130,000 distinct CDR3 sequences, 90% to 95% appearing once. The origin of this receptor is a human donor with multiple sclerosis. Material: CD4+ T cells from PBMCs. The V call is TRBV3-1, the J call TRBJ2-3; 7 bases line up with TRBD2. The DNA for the CDR3 is TGTGCCAGCAGCCAAGACTTCGGATCCAGCGGGGCAAGGAATACGCAGTATTTT. Residues: CASSQDFGSSGARNTQYF.